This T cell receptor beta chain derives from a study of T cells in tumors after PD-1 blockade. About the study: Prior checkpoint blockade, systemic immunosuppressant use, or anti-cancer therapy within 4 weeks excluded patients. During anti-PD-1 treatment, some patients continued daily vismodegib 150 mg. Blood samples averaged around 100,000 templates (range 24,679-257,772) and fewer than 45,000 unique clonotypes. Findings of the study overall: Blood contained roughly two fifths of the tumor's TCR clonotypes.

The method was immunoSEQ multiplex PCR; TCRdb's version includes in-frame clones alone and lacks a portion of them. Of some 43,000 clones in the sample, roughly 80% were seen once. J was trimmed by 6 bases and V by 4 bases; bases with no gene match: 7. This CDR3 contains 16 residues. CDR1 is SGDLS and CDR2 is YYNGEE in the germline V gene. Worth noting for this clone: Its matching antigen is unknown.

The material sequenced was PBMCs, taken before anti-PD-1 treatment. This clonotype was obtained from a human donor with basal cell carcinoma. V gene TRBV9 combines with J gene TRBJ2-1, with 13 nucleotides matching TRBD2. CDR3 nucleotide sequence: TGTGCCAGCAGCTCCAGGACTAGCGGGGGTACCAATGAGCAGTTCTTC. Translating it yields CASSSRTSGGTNEQFF.